This TCR beta chain was profiled in a study of T cells expressing NK-cell markers (dated by TCRdb to the early 2020s). Looking at the study overall: Three sorted T-cell subsets (CD3+CD56+NKG2C+, CD3+CD56+NKG2C- and CD3+CD56-NKG2C+) from 8 or 9 donors had their TCR beta-chain repertoires profiled. Seven of the eight sequenced donors were HCMV-seropositive and one was HCMV-seronegative. The study sequenced eight donors, all healthy volunteers chosen at random: three men and five women. Illumina HiSeq 2000/2500, MiSeq or NextSeq was used to sequence libraries as 2 x 150 bp reads. What the work shows at the level of the full study, not this receptor alone: Whether the expanded NKG2C-expressing T cell clones were specific for HCMV antigens remained unclear. Those dominant clonotypes were again the most abundant among CD3+CD56-NKG2C+ cells in a handful of donors, at about 25-60.1%. For six donors, the dominant CD3+CD56+NKG2C+ clonotypes were among the top 10 CD8+ clonotypes and accounted for about 1.0-7.5% of CD8+ T cells.

The CDR3 goes from the cysteine to the phenylalanine over 15 residues. The record lacks a DNA sequence. CDR1 SGHVS and CDR2 FQNEAQ were looked up in the germline V gene. A commercial ELISA kit detecting HCMV-specific IgG in serum was used to determine HCMV serostatus. Peripheral blood mononuclear cells were isolated from blood by Ficoll density gradient centrifugation. Sequencing used an Illumina HiSeq 2000. TCR beta cDNA libraries were prepared using 5'RACE template switching, which introduced a universal primer site and unique molecular identifiers. cDNA synthesis was primed from the TCR beta constant segment and was followed by two successive PCR amplification steps. Concerning the study's data processing: MIGEC was used to demultiplex reads and group reads by UMI, and MiTCR was used to assemble and quantify clonotypes. To remove erroneous sequences, TCR cDNA sequences were retained only when supported by two or more reads. Downstream repertoire analysis used the tcR package, and clonotypes were matched across fractions by CDR3 nucleotide sequence plus V segment. VDJmatch was used to annotate antigen specificity against VDJdb, with one amino acid substitution in CDR3 allowed. One entry per CDR3 protein sequence results from the TCRdb reprocessing of the reads, with DNA left out. The V and J calls, along with clone size, are taken from TCRdb and not from the paper's own processing. The table for this sample shows about 180,000 distinct CDR3 sequences. Clones ranked in the top ten supply 15% to 20% of the sample.

A word on this clonotype: No antigen is known for it.

The origin of this receptor is a woman aged 18-70 years in good health. The sequenced sample was blood T cells: a sorted CD56 or NKG2C T cell subset, CD4+ or CD8+ T cells, or bulk PBMC T cells (not recorded which). The receptor chain draws on TRBV7-8 and TRBJ2-1; the TCRdb D gene call, TRBD1, has no DNA to confirm it. The CDR3 protein sequence reads: CASSLPGRRYNEQFF.